The subject of this entry is one T cell receptor (beta chain). Its antigen remains unidentified. This record belongs to a study of T cell repertoires in cytomegalovirus infection. Overall study context: Selected CMV epitopes included recently identified HLA-C-restricted ones as well as well-studied HLA-B-restricted ones. It was the public TCR beta signatures that indicated both CMV infection and matching HLA type.

From the reads, TCRdb called clonotypes with MiXCR, one entry per CDR3 protein. Seen here are 570,000 or so distinct CDR3 sequences, approximately 40% observed once, and the top ten hold around 46%. Regarding the study as a whole: HLA-C-restricted CMV-specific TCR beta clonotypes prevailed in the ex vivo response. Public TCR beta family frequency separated CMV-and-HLA carriers, including in an independent cohort.

Germline loops: CDR1 ENHRY, CDR2 SYGVKD. The V gene end was trimmed by 10 bases and the J gene end by 1 base; junction bases not matched to a gene: 11. This CDR3 is 17 amino acids long. This chain uses TRBV10-3 with TRBJ2-3, with TRBD2 matching over 13 bases. The receptor was derived from a human donor in good health (CMV status not recorded). Some clones in this sample may be carry-over from other donors' samples. The specimen was cultured PBMCs, collected from culture after CMV antigen stimulation. The CDR3 loop is CATSTSGRRGGTDTQYF. CDR3 nucleotide sequence: TGTGCCACCTCGACTAGCGGGAGGAGAGGGGGCACAGATACGCAGTATTTT.